Shown below are 14 T cell receptor beta chains from a single sample sequenced in a study of T-cell reconstitution after alpha-beta-depleted transplantation in children. This sample's TCRbeta library carried unique molecular identifier barcodes. Each CDR3 protein is one row after TCRdb ran MiXCR on the PCR reads. The repertoire holds 200,000 to 300,000 distinct CDR3 sequences, 25% seen once, with over 2.5% in the top ten. Sequences were derived from PBMCs, sampled before TCRalphabeta/CD19-depleted stem cell transplant. These receptors were taken from a girl aged 2-15 years with Fanconi anemia, due to receive a stem cell transplant.

The rearrangement joins TRBV4-1 to TRBJ2-1; 9 bases match TRBD2. The CDR3 runs to 16 residues. Germline CDR1 reads MGHRA; CDR2 reads YSYEKL. V lost 4 bases and J lost 2; bases outside the gene matches: 6. CDR3 protein: CASSPYSGRTYNEQFF. DNA of the CDR3: TGCGCCAGCAGCCCATATAGCGGGAGAACCTACAATGAGCAGTTCTTC.

This clonotype was detected many times. This sequence joins TRBV29-1 and TRBJ2-1; D uncertain. V dropped 2 bases and J dropped 4 bases, with 3 bases sitting between them. Germline V gene sequence: CDR1 SQVTM, CDR2 ANQGSEA. This CDR3 is built from 11 residues. Here the CDR3 DNA reads TGCAGCGTTGAACTGTACAATGAGCAGTTCTTC. It yields the protein CSVELYNEQFF.

This clonotype was observed at least ten times. The chain joins TRBV29-1 to TRBJ2-7, with TRBD2 matching over 8 bases. Trimming at V came to 4 bases and at J to 5 bases, leaving 13 bases not matched to a gene. Germline V gene sequence: CDR1 SQVTM, CDR2 ANQGSEA. The length of the CDR3 is 15 residues. The CDR3 reads CSVGVRGSGDHEQYF. The CDR3 DNA is TGCAGCGTTGGAGTTCGGGGTAGCGGGGACCACGAGCAGTACTTC.

This chain connects TRBV12-3 or TRBV12-4 to TRBJ2-2; 8 nucleotides match TRBD2. There are 14 residues in the CDR3. After removal of 6 bases from V and 9 bases from J, the junction contained 9 bases not matched to a gene. As DNA, the CDR3 is TGTGCCAGCAGCCCGGGACTAGAGAGCTGGGAGCTGTTTTTT. It yields the protein CASSPGLESWELFF.

This clonotype was found many times. The chain combines TRBV7-9 with TRBJ2-1; 8 bases are shared with TRBD2. This CDR3 is 17 amino acids long. CDR1 SEHNR and CDR2 FQNEAQ come from the germline V gene (reference sequence). Trimming removed 3 bases from V and 4 bases from J; junction bases left unmatched: 11. Here the CDR3 DNA reads TGTGCCAGCAGCTTCCGGGAGGGCTATCCCTCATACAATGAGCAGTTCTTC. This translates into CASSFREGYPSYNEQFF.

This clonotype appeared a few times. This chain connects TRBV29-1 to TRBJ2-5; D is possibly TRBD1 or TRBD2 (5 bases each). Germline assignment: CDR1 SQVTM and CDR2 ANQGSEA. Trimming took off 4 bases at V and 5 bases at J, with 14 bases between the two ends. The CDR3 is 13 amino acids. This CDR3 reads CSVGGPTLETQYF. The DNA of the CDR3 is TGCAGCGTTGGGGGACCCACCTTGGAGACCCAGTACTTC.

This clonotype has ten or more counts. The chain couples TRBV29-1 to TRBJ2-1; weak D call: TRBD1 (6 bases). The V gene's germline CDR1 is SQVTM and CDR2 ANQGSEA. CDR3 size: 15 residues. V lost 6 bases and J lost 3, with 18 bases in between. As DNA, the CDR3 is TGCAGCGTGACCGGGACAAAGAAGCTCTACAATGAGCAGTTCTTC. Its translation is CSVTGTKKLYNEQFF.

This chain uses TRBV2 with TRBJ2-7; 9 bases align to TRBD1. CDR1 is SNHLY and CDR2 is FYNNEI in the germline V gene. This CDR3 spans 14 amino acids. The V and J ends lost 4 bases and 2 bases, in that order; junction bases with no gene match: 3. CDR3 loop: CASSVTGGAYEQYF. The CDR3 nucleotides are TGTGCCAGCAGTGTGACAGGGGGAGCCTACGAGCAGTACTTC.

This clonotype has ten or more counts. The genes are TRBV29-1 and TRBJ2-7, with TRBD2 as a possible D gene (5 bases). Germline values: CDR1 SQVTM, CDR2 ANQGSEA. The CDR3 loop spans 11 amino acids. V was clipped by 6 bases and J by 0 bases, with 6 bases between them. The CDR3 DNA follows: TGCAGCGTCACTAGCTCCTACGAGCAGTACTTC. The encoded protein is CSVTSSYEQYF.

There are a few counts of this clonotype. This chain uses TRBV15 with TRBJ2-2; D is possibly TRBD1 (6 bases). With 3 bases removed from V and 3 bases from J, the gap between germline ends came to 8 bases. The CDR3 is made up of 14 amino acids. Per germline, CDR1 LNHNV and CDR2 YYDKDF (reference sequence). This chain's CDR3 is CATSSRGDTGELFF. CDR3 in DNA: TGTGCCACCAGCAGCAGGGGCGACACCGGGGAGCTGTTTTTT.

The rearrangement joins TRBV28 to TRBJ2-5, with D possibly matching TRBD1 (6 bases). The CDR3 runs 14 residues. Germline V gene lookup returns CDR1 MDHEN and CDR2 SYDVKM. V lost 3 bases, J lost 4 bases, and 12 bases lay in between. CDR3 protein: CASSLQGLRETQYF. The DNA of the CDR3 is TGTGCCAGCAGTTTGCAGGGGTTGAGAGAGACCCAGTACTTC.

The chain employs TRBV20-1 and TRBJ1-2, with D unresolved. Germline lookup yields CDR1 DFQATT and CDR2 SNEGSKA (reference sequence). This CDR3 has 11 residues. V shed 6 bases and J shed 2 bases, with 7 bases lying between them. The CDR3 DNA reads TGCAGTGCGCTGCGGAACTATGGCTACACCTTC. Its translation is CSALRNYGYTF.

This clonotype was recorded at least ten times. V usage is TRBV29-1 and J usage is TRBJ2-3; 8 bases agree with TRBD2. The germline gives CDR1 SQVTM, CDR2 ANQGSEA. The CDR3 loop spans 16 amino acids. With V trimmed by 1 base and J by 1 base, 7 bases remained unmatched. The CDR3 spells CSVEAGGPFGTDTQYF. In nucleotides, the CDR3 is TGCAGCGTTGAAGCGGGAGGGCCCTTTGGCACAGATACGCAGTATTTT.

Turning to this clonotype: This may stem from a read error, because a much larger clone lies one nucleotide away. The chain carries TRBV20-1 and TRBJ2-5; a weak D match, TRBD2 (5 bases). The CDR3 consists of 17 residues. Germline CDR1 and CDR2: DFQATT and SNEGSKA (reference sequence). Trimming took off 6 bases at V and 1 base at J, with 24 bases between the two ends. CDR3 residues: CSASPGIGPTLQETQYF. The CDR3 DNA is TGCAGTGCAAGTCCCGGGATAGGGCCGACTCTCCAAGAGACCCAGTACTTC.